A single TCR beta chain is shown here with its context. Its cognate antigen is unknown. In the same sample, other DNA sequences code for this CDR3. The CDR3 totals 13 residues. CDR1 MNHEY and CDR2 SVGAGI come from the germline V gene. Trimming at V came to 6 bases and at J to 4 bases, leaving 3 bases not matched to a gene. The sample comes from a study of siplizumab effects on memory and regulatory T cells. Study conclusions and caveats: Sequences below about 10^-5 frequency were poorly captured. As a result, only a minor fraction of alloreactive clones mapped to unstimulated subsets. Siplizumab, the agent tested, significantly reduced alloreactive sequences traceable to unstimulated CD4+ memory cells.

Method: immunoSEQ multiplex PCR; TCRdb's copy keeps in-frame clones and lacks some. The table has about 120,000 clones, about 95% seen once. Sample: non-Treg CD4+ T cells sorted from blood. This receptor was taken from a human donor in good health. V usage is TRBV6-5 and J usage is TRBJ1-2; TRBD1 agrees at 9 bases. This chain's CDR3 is CASSRDRAYGYTF. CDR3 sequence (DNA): TGTGCCAGCAGCCGGGACAGGGCCTATGGCTACACCTTC.